This TCR beta chain derives from a study of regulatory T cells in long-lasting Graves disease. The study, taken as a whole, reports: For persistent Graves' patients, TCR diversity was lower than for newly diagnosed ones.

This clonotype was detected many times. What it binds is unknown. With V trimmed by 0 bases and J by 0 bases, 1 base remained unmatched. Germline CDR1 and CDR2: SGHAT and FQNNGV. The CDR3 is 16 residues long. HTBI primers from iRepertoire and Arm-PCR of CDR3 regions yielded the TCR beta libraries. Per the original data handling: Throughout the samples, researchers identified 55 to 65 TRBV and 13 to 15 TRBJ segments. A single record per CDR3 protein comes from TCRdb applying MiXCR to the multiplex PCR reads. TCRdb's processing, not the authors', yielded these V and J calls. The sample lists 550,000 or so distinct CDR3 sequences, approximately 12% occurring once. The time point here: newly diagnosed GD, antithyroid drugs for less than 3 months. RNA extracted from PBMCs served as the sequencing template. A volume of approximately 9.8 milliliters of peripheral blood was collected in EDTA tubes. This same sample was also taken into another study, of T cells in Graves' hyperthyroidism and ophthalmopathy.

This specimen consisted of peripheral blood mononuclear cells (PBMCs), obtained at new diagnosis, from a patient treated with antithyroid drugs. This rearrangement joins TRBV11-2 to TRBJ2-1, with 8 bases aligning to TRBD2. The sequence was collected from a young woman with Graves disease. CDR3 loop: CASSLDGTSSYNEQFF. The CDR3 DNA reads as TGTGCCAGCAGCTTAGACGGGACTAGCTCCTACAATGAGCAGTTCTTC.